One and the same sample provided the 6 T cell receptor beta chains below, sequenced in a study of OX40 agonist ivuxolimab in advanced cancers. Libraries were built with the immunoSEQ multiplex PCR assay. TCRdb stores this immuneACCESS table with in-frame sequences only. Part of the clones is absent; in the studies checked, under half of the shortfall reflects unresolved V genes, and no reason is known for the rest. The sample contains tens of thousands of clones, over 75% of them found a single time. The ten largest account for around an eighth of the sample. The specimen comprised CD4+ or CD8+ T cells sorted from blood, sampled in a trial of the OX40 agonist ivuxolimab. The receptors were sampled from an adult with an advanced solid tumor such as melanoma, head and neck, liver or kidney cancer.

CDR3: CASSLTINNEQFF. CDR3 DNA sequence: TGTGCCAGTAGTCTGACTATTAACAATGAGCAGTTCTTC. This sequence joins TRBV19 and TRBJ2-1, with a possible D match to TRBD2 (5 bases). Looked up from germline, CDR1 is LNHDA and CDR2 is SQIVND (reference sequence). V was shortened by 5 bases and J by 5 bases, with 10 bases between the two germline ends. This CDR3 has 13 amino acids.

This clone was detected a few times. The chain couples TRBV6-4 to TRBJ2-1, with D tentatively TRBD1 (6 bases). The germline gives CDR1 MRHNA, CDR2 SNTAGT. The ends were cut back, 2 bases at V and 3 bases at J, with 11 bases in the middle. The length of the CDR3 is 15 residues. Here the CDR3 reads CASSDGEGDYNEQFF. The CDR3 nucleotides read TGTGCCAGCAGTGACGGAGAGGGGGACTACAATGAGCAGTTCTTC.

This clone was recorded only once. The chain combines TRBV6-5 with TRBJ1-2; perhaps TRBD1 as D (5 bases). V shed 2 bases and J shed 5 bases, with 12 bases lying between them. The CDR3 contains 14 residues. Germline V CDR1 and CDR2: MNHEY, SVGAGI. The CDR3 protein is CASSYDGGDYGYTF. For the CDR3, the DNA is TGTGCCAGCAGTTACGACGGAGGGGATTATGGCTACACCTTC.

The V call is TRBV9, the J call TRBJ2-1; no clear D. CDR1 SGDLS and CDR2 YYNGEE come from the germline V gene. Trimming cost V 2 bases and J 0 bases, with 9 bases left between them. The CDR3 totals 15 residues. CDR3 in amino acids: CASSVGGNSYNEQFF. For the CDR3, the DNA is TGTGCCAGCAGCGTGGGCGGAAACTCCTACAATGAGCAGTTCTTC.

The rearrangement joins TRBV6-5 to TRBJ2-7; TRBD2 matches at 7 bases. Trimming took 6 bases from V and 1 from J; bases not matched to a gene: 3. The CDR3 covers 13 residues. The V gene's germline CDR1 is MNHEY and CDR2 SVGAGI. CDR3 coding DNA: TGTGCCAGCAGCCCCGGGGGGTCCTACGAGCAGTACTTC. Amino acids: CASSPGGSYEQYF.

J is TRBJ1-1 and V is TRBV18, with 8 bases that match TRBD1. CDR3 length: 18 residues. Unmatched junction bases numbered 9, after V lost 0 bases and J lost 0 bases. The germline gives CDR1 KGHSH, CDR2 LQKENI. The DNA for the CDR3 is TGTGCCAGCTCACCACCGGCGGGGACAGGTTACATGAACACTGAAGCTTTCTTT. Protein sequence: CASSPPAGTGYMNTEAFF.